This TCR beta chain stems from a study of shared clonotypes between healthy human individuals. TCRdb's table, derived via immunoSEQ multiplex PCR, lists solely in-frame clones and lacks some. This table holds over a million clones, 75% to 85% found once. This CDR3 is 15 amino acids long. Germline CDR1 SGHTA, CDR2 FQGNSA. V shed 3 bases and J shed 2 bases, with 14 bases lying between them. Among the donors, all were Caucasian adults who lived in Nashville, Tennessee. The sequenced sample was memory CD4+ T cells from PBMCs. The subset here: CD45RA-negative fraction. The clonotype comes from a man between 18 and 35 years old in good health. Some clones in this sample may be carry-over from other donors' samples. V gene TRBV7-2 combines with J gene TRBJ2-7; D call uncertain. CDR3 nucleotides: TGTGCCAGCAGCTTCGGCCCGTTCCGAACCTACGAGCAGTACTTC. Protein sequence: CASSFGPFRTYEQYF.